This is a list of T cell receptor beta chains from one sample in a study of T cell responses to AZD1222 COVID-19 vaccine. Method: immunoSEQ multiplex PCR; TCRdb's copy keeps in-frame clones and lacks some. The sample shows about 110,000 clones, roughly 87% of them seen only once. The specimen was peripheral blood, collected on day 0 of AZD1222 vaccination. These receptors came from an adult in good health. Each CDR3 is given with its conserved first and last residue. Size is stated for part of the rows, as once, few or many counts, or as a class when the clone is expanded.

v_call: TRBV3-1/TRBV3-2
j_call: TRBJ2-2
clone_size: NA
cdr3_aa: CASSQGPNTGELFF

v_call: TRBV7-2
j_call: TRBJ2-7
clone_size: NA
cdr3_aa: CASSLPPGLGYEQYF

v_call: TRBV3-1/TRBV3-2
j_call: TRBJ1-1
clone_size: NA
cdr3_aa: CASSQGNRGTEAFF

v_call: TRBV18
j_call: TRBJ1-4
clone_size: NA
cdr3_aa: CASSPPARNEKLFF

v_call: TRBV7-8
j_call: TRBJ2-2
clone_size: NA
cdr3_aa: CASSSALQGAGGELFF

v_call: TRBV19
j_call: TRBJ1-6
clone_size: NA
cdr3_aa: CASSMEDRASPLHF

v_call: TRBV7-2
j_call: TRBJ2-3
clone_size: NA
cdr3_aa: CASSVDLNTQYF

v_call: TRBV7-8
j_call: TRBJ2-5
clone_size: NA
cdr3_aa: CASSFSREETQYF

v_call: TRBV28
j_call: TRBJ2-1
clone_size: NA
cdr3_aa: CASSLRPSPLAEQFF

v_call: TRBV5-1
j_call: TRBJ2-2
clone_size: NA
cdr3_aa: CASSGRVTGLNTGELFF

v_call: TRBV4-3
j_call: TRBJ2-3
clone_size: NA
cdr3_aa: CASSQNTADTQYF

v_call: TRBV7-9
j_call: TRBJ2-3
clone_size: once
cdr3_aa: CASSLALGGYTDTQYF

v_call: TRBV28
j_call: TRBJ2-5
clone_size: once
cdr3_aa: CAYADGETQYF

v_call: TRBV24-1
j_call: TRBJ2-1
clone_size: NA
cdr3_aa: CATSDLGEGRGLGEQFF

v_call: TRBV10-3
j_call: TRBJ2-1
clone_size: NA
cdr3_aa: CAIRPGLAPTIGQFF

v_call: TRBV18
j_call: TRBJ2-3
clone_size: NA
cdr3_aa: CASRERTASTDTQYF

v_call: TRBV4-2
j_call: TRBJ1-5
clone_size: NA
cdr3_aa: CASSQGVQGAYQPQHF

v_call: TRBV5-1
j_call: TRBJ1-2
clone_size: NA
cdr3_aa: CASSLASNYGYTF

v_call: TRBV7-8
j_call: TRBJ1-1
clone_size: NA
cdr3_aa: CASSHDGYTEAFF

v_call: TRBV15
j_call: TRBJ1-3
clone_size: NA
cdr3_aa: CATSTPGNTIYF

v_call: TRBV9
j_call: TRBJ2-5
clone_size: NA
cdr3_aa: CASSAGTRSETQYF

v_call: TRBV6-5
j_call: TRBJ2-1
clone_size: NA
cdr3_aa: CASRGGTLPGNEQFF

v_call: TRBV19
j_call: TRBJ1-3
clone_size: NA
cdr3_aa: CASSISGGQTNTIYF